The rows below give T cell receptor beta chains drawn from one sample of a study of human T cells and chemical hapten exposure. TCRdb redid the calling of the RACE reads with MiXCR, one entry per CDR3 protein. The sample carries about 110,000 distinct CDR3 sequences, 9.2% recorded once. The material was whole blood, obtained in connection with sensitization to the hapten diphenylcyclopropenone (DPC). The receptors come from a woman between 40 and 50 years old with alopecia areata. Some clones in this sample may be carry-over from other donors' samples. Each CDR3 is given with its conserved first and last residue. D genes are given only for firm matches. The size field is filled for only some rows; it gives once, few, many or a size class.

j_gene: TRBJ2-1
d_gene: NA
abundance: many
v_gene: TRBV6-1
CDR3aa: CASSEAQVREEQFF
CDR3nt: TGTGCCAGCAGTGAAGCGCAGGTCAGGGAGGAGCAGTTCTTC

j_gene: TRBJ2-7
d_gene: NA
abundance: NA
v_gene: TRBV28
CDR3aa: CASSLWPMEQYF
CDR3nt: TGTGCCAGCAGTTTATGGCCCATGGAGCAGTACTTC

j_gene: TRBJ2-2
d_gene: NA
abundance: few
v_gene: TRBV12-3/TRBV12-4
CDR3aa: CASPPPGGELFF
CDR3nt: TGTGCCAGCCCCCCGCCGGGGGGGGAGCTGTTTTTT

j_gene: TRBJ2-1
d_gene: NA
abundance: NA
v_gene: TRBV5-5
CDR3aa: CASSPRDTVLGEQFF
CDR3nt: TGTGCCAGCAGCCCCCGAGACACGGTTTTGGGTGAGCAGTTCTTC

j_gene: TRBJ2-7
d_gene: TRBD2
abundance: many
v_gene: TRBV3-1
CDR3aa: CASSQEASGIYEQYF
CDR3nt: TGTGCCAGCAGCCAAGAGGCTAGCGGAATCTACGAGCAGTACTTC

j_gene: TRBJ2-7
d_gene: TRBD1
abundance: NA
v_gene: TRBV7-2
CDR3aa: CASSPGQGPYEQYF
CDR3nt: TGTGCCAGCAGCCCGGGACAGGGACCCTACGAGCAGTACTTC

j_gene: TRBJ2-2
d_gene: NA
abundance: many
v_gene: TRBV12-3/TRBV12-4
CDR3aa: CASSFIQGATGELFF
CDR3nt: TGTGCCAGCAGTTTTATCCAGGGTGCCACCGGGGAGCTGTTTTTT

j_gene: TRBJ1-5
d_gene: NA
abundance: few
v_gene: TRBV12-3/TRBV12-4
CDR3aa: CASNQRVSNQPQHF
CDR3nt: TGTGCCAGCAACCAAAGGGTGAGCAATCAGCCCCAGCATTTT

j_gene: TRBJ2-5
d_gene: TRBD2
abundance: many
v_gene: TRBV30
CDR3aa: CACPGLAGQETQYF
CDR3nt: TGTGCCTGTCCCGGACTAGCGGGTCAAGAGACCCAGTACTTC

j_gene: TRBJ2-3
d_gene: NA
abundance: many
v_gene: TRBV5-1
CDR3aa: CASSPSTNTQYF
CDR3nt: TGCGCCAGCAGCCCGAGCACCAATACGCAGTATTTT

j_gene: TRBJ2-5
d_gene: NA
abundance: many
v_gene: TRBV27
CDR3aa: CASSLFQGETQYF
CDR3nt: TGTGCCAGCAGTTTATTCCAGGGAGAGACCCAGTACTTC

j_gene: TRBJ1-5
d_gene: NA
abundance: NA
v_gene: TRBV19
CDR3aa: CASIRDPGTGNQPQHF
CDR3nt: TGTGCCAGTATCCGTGACCCCGGGACGGGAAATCAGCCCCAGCATTTT

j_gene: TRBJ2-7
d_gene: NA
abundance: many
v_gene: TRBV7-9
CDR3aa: CASSLGRDYEQYF
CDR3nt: TGTGCCAGCAGCTTAGGGCGGGACTACGAGCAGTACTTC

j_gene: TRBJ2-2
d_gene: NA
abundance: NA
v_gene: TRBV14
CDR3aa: CASSQGATTGELFF
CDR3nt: TGTGCCAGCAGCCAAGGAGCGACCACCGGGGAGCTGTTTTTT

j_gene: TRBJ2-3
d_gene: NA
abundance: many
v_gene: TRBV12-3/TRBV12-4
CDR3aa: CASSPGISTDTQYF
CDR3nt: TGTGCCAGCAGTCCAGGTATCAGCACAGATACGCAGTATTTT

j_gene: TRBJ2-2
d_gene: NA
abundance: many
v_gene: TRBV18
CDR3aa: CASSPQGTDTGELFF
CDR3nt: TGTGCCAGCTCACCACAGGGTACGGACACCGGGGAGCTGTTTTTT

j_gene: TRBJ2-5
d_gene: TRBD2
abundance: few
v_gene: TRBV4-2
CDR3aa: CASSQRGGEKTQYF
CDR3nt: TGTGCCAGCAGCCAGCGGGGGGGCGAAAAGACCCAGTACTTC

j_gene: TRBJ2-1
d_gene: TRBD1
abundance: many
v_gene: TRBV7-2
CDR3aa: CASSSVTGAGNEQFF
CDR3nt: TGTGCCAGCAGCTCGGTAACAGGGGCGGGCAATGAGCAGTTCTTC

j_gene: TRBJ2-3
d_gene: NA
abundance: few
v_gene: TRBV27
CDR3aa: CASNYRGTDTQYF
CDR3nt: TGTGCCAGCAATTATAGGGGCACAGATACGCAGTATTTT

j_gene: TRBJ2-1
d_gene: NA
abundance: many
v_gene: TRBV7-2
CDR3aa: CASREGGGDEQFF
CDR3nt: TGTGCCTCCCGCGAGGGGGGGGGCGATGAGCAGTTCTTC

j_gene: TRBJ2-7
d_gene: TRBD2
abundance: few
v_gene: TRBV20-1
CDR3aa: CSARARGGLSYEQYF
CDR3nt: TGCAGTGCTAGAGCCCGCGGGGGGCTCTCCTACGAGCAGTACTTC

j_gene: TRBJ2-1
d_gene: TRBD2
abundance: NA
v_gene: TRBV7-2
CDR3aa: CASSLTASGVNEQFF
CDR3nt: TGTGCCAGCAGCTTAACCGCTAGCGGGGTTAATGAGCAGTTCTTC

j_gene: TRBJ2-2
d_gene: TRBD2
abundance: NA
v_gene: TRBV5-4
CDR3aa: CASSLGEERGADTGELFF
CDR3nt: TGTGCCAGCAGCTTAGGGGAAGAGCGGGGGGCAGACACCGGGGAGCTGTTTTTT

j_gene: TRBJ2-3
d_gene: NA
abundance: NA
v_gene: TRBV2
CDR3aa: CASRLRVGNADTQYF
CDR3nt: TGTGCCAGCAGACTCAGGGTCGGTAATGCAGATACGCAGTATTTT

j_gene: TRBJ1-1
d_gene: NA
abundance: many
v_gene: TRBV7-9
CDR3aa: CASSLRWDTEAFF
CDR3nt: TGTGCCAGCAGCTTACGTTGGGACACTGAAGCTTTCTTT

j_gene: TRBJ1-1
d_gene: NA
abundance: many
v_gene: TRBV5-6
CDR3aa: CASSLRGFGTEAFF
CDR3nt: TGTGCCAGCAGCCTGAGGGGGTTCGGCACTGAAGCTTTCTTT

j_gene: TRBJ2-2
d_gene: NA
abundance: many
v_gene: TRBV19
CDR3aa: CASSIWARGPNTGELFF
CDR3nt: TGTGCCAGTAGTATCTGGGCGCGGGGGCCTAACACCGGGGAGCTGTTTTTT

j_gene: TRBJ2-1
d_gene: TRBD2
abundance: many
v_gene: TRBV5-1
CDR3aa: CASSLTSGGYEQFF
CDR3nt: TGCGCCAGCAGCTTAACTAGCGGGGGTTATGAGCAGTTCTTC

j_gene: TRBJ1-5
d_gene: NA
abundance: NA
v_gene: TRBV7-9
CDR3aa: CASSLTGRQPQHF
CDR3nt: TGTGCCAGCAGCTTAACAGGGCGACAGCCCCAGCATTTT

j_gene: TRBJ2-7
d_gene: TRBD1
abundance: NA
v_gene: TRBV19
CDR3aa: CATSRDSSYEQYF
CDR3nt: TGTGCCACCTCTCGGGACAGCTCCTACGAGCAGTACTTC

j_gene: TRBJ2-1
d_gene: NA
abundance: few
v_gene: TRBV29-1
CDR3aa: CSVEDHRRSGYNEQFF
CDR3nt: TGCAGCGTTGAAGATCATCGCAGGTCGGGGTACAATGAGCAGTTCTTC

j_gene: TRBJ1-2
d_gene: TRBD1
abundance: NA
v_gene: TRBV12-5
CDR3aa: CASGPIRQGSDYGYTF
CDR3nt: TGTGCTAGTGGTCCGATCCGACAGGGATCGGACTATGGCTACACCTTC

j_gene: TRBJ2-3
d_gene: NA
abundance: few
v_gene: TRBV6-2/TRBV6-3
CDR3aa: CASSYSFEGFTDTQYF
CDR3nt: TGTGCCAGCAGTTACTCGTTCGAGGGTTTCACAGATACGCAGTATTTT

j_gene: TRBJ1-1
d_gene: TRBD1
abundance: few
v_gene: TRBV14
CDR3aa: CASSPRQGAMNTEAFF
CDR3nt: TGTGCCAGCAGCCCTAGACAGGGGGCAATGAACACTGAAGCTTTCTTT

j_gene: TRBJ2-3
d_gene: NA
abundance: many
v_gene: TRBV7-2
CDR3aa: CASSLTGDTVTDTQYF
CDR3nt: TGTGCCAGCAGCCTTACCGGAGACACCGTCACAGATACGCAGTATTTT

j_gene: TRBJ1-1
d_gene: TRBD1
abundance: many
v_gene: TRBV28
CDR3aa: CASGRQGVNTEAFF
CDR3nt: TGTGCCAGCGGAAGACAGGGGGTGAACACTGAAGCTTTCTTT

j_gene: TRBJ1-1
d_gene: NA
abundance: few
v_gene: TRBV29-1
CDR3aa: CSVVTSAGDEAFF
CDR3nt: TGCAGCGTTGTGACCTCGGCGGGAGACGAAGCTTTCTTT

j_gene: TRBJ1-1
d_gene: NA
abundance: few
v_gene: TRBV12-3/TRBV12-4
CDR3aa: CASSSPLGLNTEAFF
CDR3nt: TGTGCCAGCAGTTCCCCGCTAGGGTTGAACACTGAAGCTTTCTTT

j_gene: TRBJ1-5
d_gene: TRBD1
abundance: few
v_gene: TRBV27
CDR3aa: CASLDLTGGINQPQHF
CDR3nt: TGTGCCAGCCTCGACCTTACAGGGGGCATCAATCAGCCCCAGCATTTT

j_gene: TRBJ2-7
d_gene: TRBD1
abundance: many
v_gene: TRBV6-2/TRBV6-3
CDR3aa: CASSTGGGYEQYF
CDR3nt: TGTGCCAGCAGCACAGGGGGCGGCTACGAGCAGTACTTC

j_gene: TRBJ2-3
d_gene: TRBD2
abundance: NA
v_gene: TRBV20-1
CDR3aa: CRQRGPGTKDTQYF
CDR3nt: TGCAGGCAGCGGGGCCCAGGTACTAAGGATACGCAGTATTTT

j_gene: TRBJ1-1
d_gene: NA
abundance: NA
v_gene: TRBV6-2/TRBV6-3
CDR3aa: CASSYGPLGTEAFF
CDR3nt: TGTGCCAGCAGTTACGGCCCCTTGGGCACTGAAGCTTTCTTT

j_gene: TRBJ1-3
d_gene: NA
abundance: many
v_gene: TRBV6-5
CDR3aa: CASRKLQESSGNTIYF
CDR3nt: TGTGCCAGCAGAAAATTACAGGAGTCCTCTGGAAACACCATATATTTT

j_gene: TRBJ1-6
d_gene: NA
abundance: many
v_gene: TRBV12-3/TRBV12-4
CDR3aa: CASSFSGSSPLHF
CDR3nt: TGTGCCAGCAGTTTTTCTGGCAGTTCACCCCTCCACTTT

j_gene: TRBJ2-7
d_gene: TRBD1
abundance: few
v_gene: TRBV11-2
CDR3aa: CASSLFPPGGSHEQYF
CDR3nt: TGTGCCAGCAGCTTATTTCCCCCAGGGGGTTCCCACGAGCAGTACTTC

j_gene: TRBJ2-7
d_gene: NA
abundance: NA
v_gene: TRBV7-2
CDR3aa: CASSLNLGPYEQYF
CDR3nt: TGTGCCAGCAGCTTAAATCTGGGCCCCTACGAGCAGTACTTC

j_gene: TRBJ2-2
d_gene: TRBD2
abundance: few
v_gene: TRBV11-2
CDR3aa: CASSQMGGSTGELFF
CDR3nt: TGTGCCAGCAGCCAAATGGGAGGGTCTACCGGGGAGCTGTTTTTT

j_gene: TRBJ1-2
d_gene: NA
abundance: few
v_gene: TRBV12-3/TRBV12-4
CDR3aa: CASRLTGPNYGYTF
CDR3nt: TGTGCCAGCAGGCTTACGGGTCCTAACTATGGCTACACCTTC

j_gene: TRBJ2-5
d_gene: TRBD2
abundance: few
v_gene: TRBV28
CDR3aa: CASIPSGGASETQYF
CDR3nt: TGTGCCAGCATTCCTAGCGGGGGGGCCAGTGAGACCCAGTACTTC

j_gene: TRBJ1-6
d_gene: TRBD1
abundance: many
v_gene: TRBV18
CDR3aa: CASSPPTGGGSPLHF
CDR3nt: TGTGCCAGCTCACCACCGACAGGGGGAGGGTCACCCCTCCACTTT

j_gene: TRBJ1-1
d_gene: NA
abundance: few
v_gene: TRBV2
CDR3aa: CASSGRAGVNTEAFF
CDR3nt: TGTGCCAGCAGTGGCAGGGCGGGTGTGAACACTGAAGCTTTCTTT

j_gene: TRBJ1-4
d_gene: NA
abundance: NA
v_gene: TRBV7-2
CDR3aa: CASSPQGLTNEKLFF
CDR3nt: TGTGCCAGCAGCCCCCAGGGTTTGACTAATGAAAAACTGTTTTTT

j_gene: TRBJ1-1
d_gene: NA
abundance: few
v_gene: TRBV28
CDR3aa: CASSSLGNTEAFF
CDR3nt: TGTGCCAGCAGCTCACTGGGGAACACTGAAGCTTTCTTT

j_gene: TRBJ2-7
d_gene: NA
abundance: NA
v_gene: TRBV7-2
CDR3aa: CASSSPGDPEDHEQYF
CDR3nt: TGTGCCAGCAGCTCTCCCGGGGACCCTGAGGATCACGAGCAGTACTTC

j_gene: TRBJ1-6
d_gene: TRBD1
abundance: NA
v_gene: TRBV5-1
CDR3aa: CASSLKDRGYNSPLHF
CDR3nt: TGCGCCAGCAGCTTGAAGGACAGGGGTTATAATTCACCCCTCCACTTT